What follows are 15 T cell receptor beta chains derived from one specimen sequenced in a study of T cell responses to AZD1222 COVID-19 vaccine. The data were produced by immunoSEQ multiplex PCR, yet TCRdb's version contains in-frame clones alone and is incomplete. The sample records about 97,000 clones, around nine tenths being singletons. This material consisted of peripheral blood, taken on day 0 of AZD1222 vaccination. The receptors come from an adult in good health.

The gene calls are TRBV6-2 or TRBV6-3 and TRBJ1-1; TRBD1 might be the D (5 bases). This CDR3 has 15 residues. Germline CDR1 is MNHEY and CDR2 is SVGEGT. V dropped 4 bases and J dropped 3 bases, with 15 bases sitting between them. CDR3 in DNA: TGTGCCAGCAGTTGGGGGGTACCTGGGGACACTGAAGCTTTCTTT. It yields the protein CASSWGVPGDTEAFF.

This chain uses TRBV2 with TRBJ1-6; possibly TRBD1 for D (6 bases). The V and J ends lost 4 bases and 3 bases respectively, with 10 bases between them. CDR1 and CDR2 (germline): SNHLY, FYNNEI. The CDR3 runs to 15 residues. CDR3 bases: TGTGCCAGCAGTGGGTCAGGGGTCTATAATTCACCCCTCCACTTT. Amino acid sequence: CASSGSGVYNSPLHF.

This clone occurred a few times. The chain couples TRBV7-8 to TRBJ2-2, with D perhaps being TRBD1 or TRBD2 (6 bases each). The V end lost 1 base, the J end lost 5 bases, and 14 bases lay between the germline ends. The CDR3 contains 16 residues. Germline CDR1 SGHVS, CDR2 FQNEAQ. The DNA of the CDR3 is TGTGCCAGCAGCTTAGTCAAAGGGGGGAGAACCGGGGAGCTGTTTTTT. It yields the protein CASSLVKGGRTGELFF.

The chain joins TRBV18 to TRBJ2-2; D remains ambiguous. The CDR3 is made up of 15 amino acids. Trimming took 3 bases from V and 2 from J, leaving 10 bases between them. CDR1 is KGHSH, CDR2 LQKENI, per germline. The CDR3 loop is CASSPGFPNTGELFF. The CDR3 DNA reads as TGTGCCAGCTCACCTGGGTTTCCAAACACCGGGGAGCTGTTTTTT. The whole variable domain, remainder taken from reference TRBV18 and TRBJ2-2, is NAGVMQNPRHLVRRRGQEARLRCSPMKGHSHVYWYRQLPEEGLKFMVYLQKENIIDESGMPKERFSAEFPKEGPSILRIQQVVRGDSAAYFCASSPGFPNTGELFFGEGSRLTVL.

The chain links TRBV7-2 to TRBJ1-2; 7 nucleotides match TRBD1. The V segment lost 4 bases and the J segment 6 bases; nucleotides outside the gene matches: 14. The CDR3 loop spans 16 amino acids. Germline-derived CDR1 and CDR2 are SGHTA and FQGNSA. In DNA form, the CDR3 reads TGTGCCAGCAGCTCCAGGGGGGCGACCCCCAAGGATGGCTACACCTTC. This translates into CASSSRGATPKDGYTF.

The chain employs TRBV2 and TRBJ1-2; D is perhaps TRBD1 (6 bases). The CDR3 is made up of 12 amino acids. Germline loops: CDR1 SNHLY, CDR2 FYNNEI. The germline V and J ends were trimmed by 6 bases and 2 bases, with 7 bases remaining between them. The CDR3 DNA reads TGTGCCAGCAGACAGGGAAACTATGGCTACACCTTC. Its translation: CASRQGNYGYTF. The whole variable domain, remainder taken from reference TRBV2 and TRBJ1-2, is EPEVTQTPSHQVTQMGQEVILRCVPISNHLYFYWYRQILGQKVEFLVSFYNNEISEKSEIFDDQFSVERPDGSNFTLKIRSTKLEDSAMYFCASRQGNYGYTFGSGTRLTVV.

The chain has TRBV6-5 and TRBJ1-1; no clear D gene. The V end lost 7 bases, the J end lost 0 bases, and 15 bases lay between the germline ends. Germline V gene data show CDR1 as MNHEY and CDR2 as SVGAGI. The CDR3 runs 15 residues. Here the CDR3 DNA reads TGTGCCAGCACCCTGATGGGAGCAATGAACACTGAAGCTTTCTTT. Translating gives CASTLMGAMNTEAFF.

J is TRBJ2-7 and V is TRBV7-8, with D possibly matching TRBD2 (6 bases). CDR3 length: 18 amino acids. Per germline, CDR1 SGHVS and CDR2 FQNEAQ. Trimming removed 1 base at V and 0 bases at J, with 19 bases between. CDR3 sequence: CASSLVRFGGASSYEQYF. DNA of the CDR3: TGTGCCAGCAGCTTAGTGCGCTTCGGCGGGGCTAGCTCCTACGAGCAGTACTTC.

This rearrangement joins TRBV27 to TRBJ1-6; D uncertain. CDR3 length: 14 amino acids. V was cut by 3 bases and J by 1 base, with 4 bases left in between. Per the germline V gene, CDR1 is MNHEY and CDR2 is SMNVEV (reference sequence). The CDR3 DNA reads TGTGCCAGCAGTTTTGGGTCCTATAATTCACCCCTCCACTTT. Protein sequence: CASSFGSYNSPLHF.

The chain recombines TRBV5-4 with TRBJ2-3, with a weak D call TRBD2 (6 bases). Trimming left V 0 bases short and J 14 bases short, with 19 bases between. Germline CDR1 SGHNT, CDR2 YYREEE (reference sequence). The CDR3 is 14 residues long. The CDR3 coding sequence is TGTGCCAGCAGCTTGGCGGGGGACTCTCTGGGCGGGTATTTT. Its protein product is CASSLAGDSLGGYF.

This chain uses TRBV10-2 with TRBJ2-3, with 11 bases fitting TRBD2. V dropped 5 bases and J dropped 4; count of bases not matched to a gene: 5. The CDR3 contains 15 residues. The germline gives CDR1 WSHSY, CDR2 SAAADI. CDR3 sequence reads: CASSLAGGGPDTQYF. CDR3 nucleotides: TGCGCCAGCAGTCTAGCGGGGGGAGGTCCAGATACGCAGTATTTT.

The V gene is TRBV3-1 (or the pseudogene TRBV3-2), the J gene TRBJ2-2, with D unclear. There are 14 residues in the CDR3. In germline, CDR1 is LGHDT, CDR2 YNNKEL (reference sequence). V lost 1 base to trimming and J lost 7 bases, with 10 bases between them. In DNA, the CDR3 is TGTGCCAGCAGCCAAGTTAGGGAAAACGGGGAGCTGTTTTTT. Protein: CASSQVRENGELFF.

The chain combines TRBV5-1 with TRBJ1-1; 9 bases are a match to TRBD1. Trimming took 4 bases from V and 4 from J; bases not matched to a gene: 5. The CDR3 runs to 14 residues. Germline loops: CDR1 SGHRS, CDR2 YFSETQ. Here the CDR3 reads CASSGGQGGTEAFF. As DNA, the CDR3 is TGCGCCAGCAGCGGGGGACAGGGAGGCACTGAAGCTTTCTTT.

V gene TRBV6-2 or TRBV6-3 combines with J gene TRBJ2-5; 9 bases are a match to TRBD1. The length of the CDR3 is 15 residues. With 4 bases clipped from V and 5 bases from J, the junction kept 8 bases outside the gene matches. Germline V gene lookup returns CDR1 MNHEY and CDR2 SVGEGT. The CDR3 loop is CASSSTGTGTETQYF. For the CDR3, the DNA is TGTGCCAGCAGTTCAACCGGGACAGGGACTGAGACCCAGTACTTC.

This chain joins TRBV28 and TRBJ2-7, with TRBD1 matching over 8 bases. Germline CDR1 reads MDHEN; CDR2 reads SYDVKM. Losses at the gene ends were 10 bases for V and 1 base for J; bases not matched to a gene: 3. The CDR3 spans 12 residues. In DNA form, the CDR3 reads TGTGCCACCCGGACAGGGTCCTACGAGCAGTACTTC. Amino acid sequence: CATRTGSYEQYF.